The subject of this entry is one TCR beta chain. Its antigen specificity is not known. Within one base of it there is no much larger clone, and no base qualities were kept. The immunoSEQ Assay, a bias-controlled multiplex PCR, was used to amplify TCRbeta CDR3 regions from genomic DNA. Turning to the authors' computational methods: The number of nucleated cells in each sample was estimated from the amplification of reference gene primers within the assay. Sequence reads were collapsed and filtered to measure the absolute abundance of every unique TCRbeta CDR3 rearrangement. For each sample, productive Simpson clonality was calculated by taking the square root of Simpson's diversity index across productive rearrangements. TCRdb retrieved this table from immuneACCESS and kept in-frame rearrangements only. Not all clones are present; in checked studies, unresolved V genes account for under half, and no reason is known for the remainder. V, J and clone size reflect that table, while D and trimming were determined from the DNA. The sample contains approximately 140,000 clones, approximately 88% of them found a single time. More than 1% of the sample comes from the top ten.

These data are taken from a study of blood T cell repertoires in COVID-19 (dated by TCRdb to between 2020 and 2021). Concerning the study at large: Collaborator samples came from the United States, Italy and Spain and covered acute and convalescent phases of COVID-19. The material from the prospective study consisted of cDNA or gDNA derived from T cells, B-cell-depleted T cells, or PBMCs. Deeply sampled blood TCRbeta repertoires from subjects exposed to, actively infected with, or recovered from COVID-19 were included in the dataset. The repertoires were released in a freely available public database intended as a resource for research on the immune response to SARS-CoV-2. Samples came from the ongoing ImmuneRACE study (first 160 participants) plus 1,254 subjects from 6 global collaborators. Sample metadata almost always included a de-identified subject ID, COVID-19 status, age in years and sex. Where available, HLA class I and class II types were taken from metadata supplied by the sample provider and were not determined by assay-based typing.

Beyond this particular receptor, the publication reports: The quantity of clinical and demographic metadata differed by source and by participant and was supplied without curation.

Enrolling through a virtual design, the prospective study's participants ranged in age from roughly 18 to 89 years and lived across 20 to 30 United States geographic areas. In the prospective study, participants were assigned to cohorts based on the clinical history participants reported in a screening survey and a study questionnaire. Each participant in the prospective study had whole blood, serum and a nasopharyngeal or oropharyngeal swab collected by mobile phlebotomists. Participants in the prospective study had the option to provide additional blood draws and questionnaires over a roughly 2-month period. Prospective study blood samples were shipped either frozen or at room temperature before DNA extraction. For this chain, trimming is 3 bases at the V end and 2 bases at the J end, and the number of junction bases without a gene match is 4. CDR3 length: 15 amino acids, cysteine to phenylalanine. Of all the DNA, just the CDR3 is kept, 45 bases in frame from base 1. The germline V gene specifies SGHTA as CDR1 and FQGNSA as CDR2.

This receptor was taken from a woman under 40 with acute COVID-19. The rearrangement joined TRBV7-2 to TRBJ2-7, and 10 junctional nucleotides match TRBD2. The sequencing sample was made of PBMCs or T cells enriched from blood (not recorded which). The CDR3: CASSFSLAGAYEQYF. Read as DNA, the sequence is TGTGCCAGCAGCTTTTCCCTAGCGGGAGCCTACGAGCAGTACTTC.